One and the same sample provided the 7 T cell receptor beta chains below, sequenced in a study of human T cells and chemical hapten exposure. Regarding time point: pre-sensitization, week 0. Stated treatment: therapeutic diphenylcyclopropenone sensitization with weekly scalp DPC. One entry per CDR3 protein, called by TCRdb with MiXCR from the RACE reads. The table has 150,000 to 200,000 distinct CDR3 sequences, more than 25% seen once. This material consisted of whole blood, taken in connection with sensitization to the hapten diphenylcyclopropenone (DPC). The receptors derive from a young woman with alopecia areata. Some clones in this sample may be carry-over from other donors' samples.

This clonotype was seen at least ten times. CDR3 in amino acids: CASSDSNTGELFF. The CDR3 DNA follows: TGTGCCAGCAGTGACTCCAACACCGGGGAGCTGTTTTTT. The chain carries TRBV28 and TRBJ2-2; no reliable D call. Germline lookup yields CDR1 MDHEN and CDR2 SYDVKM. The CDR3 runs to 13 residues. V was clipped by 5 bases and J by 2 bases, with 6 bases between them.

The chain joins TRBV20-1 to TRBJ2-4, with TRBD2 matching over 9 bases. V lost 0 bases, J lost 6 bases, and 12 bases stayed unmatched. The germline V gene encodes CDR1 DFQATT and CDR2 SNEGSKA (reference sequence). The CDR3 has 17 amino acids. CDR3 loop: CSAREPGGRGAGNIQYF. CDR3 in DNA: TGCAGTGCTAGAGAGCCTGGCGGGAGGGGAGCGGGAAACATTCAGTACTTC.

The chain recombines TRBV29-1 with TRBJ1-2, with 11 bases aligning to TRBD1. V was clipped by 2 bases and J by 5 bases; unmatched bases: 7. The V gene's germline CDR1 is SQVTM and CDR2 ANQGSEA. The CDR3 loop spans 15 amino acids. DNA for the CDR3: TGCAGCGTTGAAAACCAGGACAGGGGGCATTATGGCTACACCTTC. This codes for CSVENQDRGHYGYTF.

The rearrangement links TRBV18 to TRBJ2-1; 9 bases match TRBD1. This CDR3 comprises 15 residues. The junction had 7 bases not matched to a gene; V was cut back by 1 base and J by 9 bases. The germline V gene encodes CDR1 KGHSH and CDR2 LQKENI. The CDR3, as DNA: TGTGCCAGCTCACCACGGGACAGGGTGGTCACTGAGCAGTTCTTC. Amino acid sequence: CASSPRDRVVTEQFF.

CDR3 protein: CASTNGLAGSYNEQFF. The CDR3 DNA follows: TGTGCCAGCACTAATGGACTAGCGGGGTCCTACAATGAGCAGTTCTTC. J is TRBJ2-1 and V is TRBV27; 12 bases map to TRBD2. The CDR3 is 16 residues long. V lost 7 bases, J lost 1 base, and 5 bases stayed unmatched. Per the germline V gene, CDR1 is MNHEY and CDR2 is SMNVEV (reference sequence).

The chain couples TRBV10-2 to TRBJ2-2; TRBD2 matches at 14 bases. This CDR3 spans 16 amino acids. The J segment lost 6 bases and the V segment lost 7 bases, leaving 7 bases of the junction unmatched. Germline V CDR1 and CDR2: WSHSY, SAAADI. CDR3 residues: CASIGLAGGPAGELFF. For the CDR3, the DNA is TGCGCCAGCATCGGACTAGCGGGAGGTCCTGCCGGGGAGCTGTTTTTT.

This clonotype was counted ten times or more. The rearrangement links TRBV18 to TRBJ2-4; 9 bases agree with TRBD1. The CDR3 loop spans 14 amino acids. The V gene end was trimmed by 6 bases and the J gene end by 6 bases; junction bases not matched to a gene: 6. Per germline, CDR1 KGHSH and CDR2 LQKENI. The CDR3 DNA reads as TGTGCCAGCTCTTCGACAGGGGGATCAAACATTCAGTACTTC. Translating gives CASSSTGGSNIQYF.